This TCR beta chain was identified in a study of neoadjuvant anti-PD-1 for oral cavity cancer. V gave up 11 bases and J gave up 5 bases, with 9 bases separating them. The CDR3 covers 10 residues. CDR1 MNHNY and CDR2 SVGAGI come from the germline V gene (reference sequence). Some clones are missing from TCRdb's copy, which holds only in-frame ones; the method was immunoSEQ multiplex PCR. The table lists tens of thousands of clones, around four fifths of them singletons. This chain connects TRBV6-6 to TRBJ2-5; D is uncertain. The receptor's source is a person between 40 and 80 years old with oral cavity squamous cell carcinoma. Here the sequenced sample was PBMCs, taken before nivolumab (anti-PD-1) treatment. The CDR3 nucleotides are TGTGCCCCTGGGCGGGAGACCCAGTACTTC. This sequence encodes CAPGRETQYF.